The next 2 T cell receptor beta chains were all read from a single sample in a study of T cell responses to AZD1222 COVID-19 vaccine. The repertoire was sequenced with immunoSEQ multiplex PCR; TCRdb's copy has only in-frame clones and lacks some. Of about 140,000 clones in the sample, roughly 88% were seen once. The input for sequencing was peripheral blood, taken on day 0 of AZD1222 vaccination. The receptor source for this set is an adult in good health.

The chain is built from TRBV28 and TRBJ1-2, with a tentative D call TRBD1 (6 bases). The CDR3 contains 15 residues. V was trimmed by 7 bases and J by 4 bases, leaving 19 bases between them. Germline CDR1 reads MDHEN; CDR2 reads SYDVKM. Here the CDR3 reads CASTVTGSGGYGYTF. For the CDR3, the DNA is TGTGCCAGCACTGTTACAGGGTCAGGTGGCTATGGCTACACCTTC.

The chain is built from TRBV29-1 and TRBJ2-1; 11 nucleotides agree with TRBD2. The CDR3 has 14 amino acids. After removal of 6 bases from V and 2 bases from J, the junction contained 3 bases not matched to a gene. Germline CDR1 and CDR2: SQVTM and ANQGSEA. The CDR3 nucleotides read TGCAGCGTCTCGACTAGCGGGGCCTACAATGAGCAGTTCTTC. As protein: CSVSTSGAYNEQFF.